This T cell receptor beta chain originates from a study of blood T cells in healthy people across ages. This clonotype has a handful of counts. No antigen is known for it. Study-level findings and limits: Per million T cells, TCR beta diversity dropped roughly linearly as age increased.

Alongside a J-beta primer mix, a sample-barcoded 5' primer served in a second PCR lasting roughly 7 to 11 cycles. Template switching added a 12-random-nucleotide identifier to every cDNA molecule. TCRdb ran MiXCR on the 5' RACE reads and lists one entry per CDR3 protein. The sample contains hundreds of thousands of distinct CDR3 sequences, roughly three fifths of which appear only once. Germline V gives CDR1 SGHTA, CDR2 FQGNSA. This CDR3 spans 16 amino acids. V shed 5 bases and J 1 base; nucleotides not matched to a gene: 9. This clonotype was sampled from a man aged 40-49 years in good health. The sequenced sample was blood. V and J are TRBV7-2 and TRBJ2-7; 9 nucleotides match TRBD1. The CDR3 DNA follows: TGTGCCAGCAGCCCCGGGGGCGGACAGGGGTCCTACGAGCAGTACTTC. Amino acid sequence: CASSPGGGQGSYEQYF.